The TCR beta chain described here comes from a study of T-cell memory formation after mild COVID-19. TCRdb re-analysed the 5' RACE reads in MiXCR, keeping a single row per CDR3 protein. The data contain 75,000 to 90,000 distinct CDR3 sequences, 14% of them singletons. Findings and limits, study-wide: Certain responding clones were present in pre-infection memory, suggesting participation of cross-reactive memory.

The CDR3 totals 17 residues. V shed 6 bases, J shed 2 bases, and the junction held 9 bases outside the gene matches. Per germline, CDR1 SEHNR and CDR2 FQNEAQ (reference sequence). As concerns this clonotype: Antigen specificity is unknown.

The chain uses TRBV7-9 and TRBJ2-1; 11 bases agree with TRBD2. The sample taken for sequencing was PBMCs or a T cell subset sorted from them (not recorded which). The clonotype comes from an adult woman who had mild COVID-19 (a few samples of this study predate the infection). Cell type and time point are not known. CDR3 nucleotides: TGTGCCAGCAGTCCAACCGAGACTAGCGGGGCCTACAATGAGCAGTTCTTC. This translates into CASSPTETSGAYNEQFF.